What follows are 31 T cell receptor beta chains derived from one specimen sequenced in a study of cytomegalovirus exposure and HLA in healthy donors. Generated by immunoSEQ multiplex PCR, the TCRdb table keeps only in-frame clones and is missing some. The table has tens of thousands of clones, around 94% seen once. Sequenced material: PBMCs. Receptors originate from a woman aged 18-29 years in good health and CMV-seropositive.

The chain is built from TRBV15 and TRBJ1-4; D unresolved. The CDR3 covers 14 residues. CDR1 and CDR2 from the germline V gene are LNHNV and YYDKDF (reference sequence). The V end was cut by 8 bases, the J end by 3 bases, with 13 bases between. The CDR3 is CATQEGGPNEKLFF. The DNA of the CDR3 is TGTGCCACCCAAGAGGGCGGACCTAATGAAAAACTGTTTTTT.

This clone showed up just once. The chain couples TRBV6-5 to TRBJ2-7; 7 nucleotides match TRBD2. The CDR3 totals 16 residues. The trim removed 3 bases at V and 1 base at J, leaving 9 bases unmatched. Per germline, CDR1 MNHEY and CDR2 SVGAGI. This CDR3 is CASSYGTTVKSYEQYF. In DNA, the CDR3 is TGTGCCAGCAGTTATGGGACTACCGTAAAATCCTACGAGCAGTACTTC.

The genes are TRBV5-1 and TRBJ2-7; the match to TRBD2 covers 14 bases. The germline V gene has CDR1 SGHRS and CDR2 YFSETQ. This CDR3 is built from 15 residues. The trim removed 4 bases at V and 6 bases at J, leaving 6 bases unmatched. CDR3 in DNA: TGCGCCAGCAGCAAGACTAGCGGGAGGGCTAGCGAGCAGTACTTC. It specifies CASSKTSGRASEQYF.

The chain couples TRBV27 to TRBJ2-3; D not certain. Germline V gene sequence: CDR1 MNHEY, CDR2 SMNVEV (reference sequence). This CDR3 spans 13 amino acids. The germline V and J ends were trimmed by 3 bases and 4 bases, with 8 bases remaining between them. The CDR3 sequence is CASSFARSDTQYF. In nucleotides, the CDR3 is TGTGCCAGCAGTTTCGCGCGGTCAGATACGCAGTATTTT.

This chain connects TRBV7-8 to TRBJ2-1; D perhaps matches TRBD2 (5 bases). V lost 5 bases to trimming and J lost 3 bases, with 8 bases between them. Germline CDR1 and CDR2: SGHVS and FQNEAQ. This CDR3 spans 13 amino acids. The CDR3 sequence: CASSPRDYNEQFF. In nucleotides, the CDR3 is TGTGCCAGCAGCCCTCGGGACTACAATGAGCAGTTCTTC.

CDR3 loop: CASSPGGQLYGYTF. The DNA for the CDR3 is TGTGCCAGCAGCCCCGGAGGACAGCTCTATGGCTACACCTTC. J is TRBJ1-2 and V is TRBV6-5, with D possibly being TRBD1 (6 bases). The CDR3 is made up of 14 amino acids. Germline V CDR1 and CDR2: MNHEY, SVGAGI. Trimming removed 6 bases at V and 4 bases at J, with 15 bases between.

Only one count was recorded for this clone. The gene calls are TRBV6-5 and TRBJ2-1; D is uncertain. The germline V gene has CDR1 MNHEY and CDR2 SVGAGI. This CDR3 contains 15 residues. V was trimmed by 6 bases and J by 2 bases, leaving 14 bases between them. The CDR3 here is CASSEQPSPYNEQFF. CDR3 coding DNA: TGTGCCAGCAGCGAACAGCCGAGCCCCTACAATGAGCAGTTCTTC.

The chain is built from TRBV4-1 and TRBJ1-3; a weak D match, TRBD1 (5 bases). CDR3 length equals 16 residues. CDR1 is MGHRA and CDR2 is YSYEKL in the germline V gene. Trimming cost V 4 bases and J 7 bases, with 20 bases left between them. The CDR3 DNA reads TGCGCCAGCAGCCGCGTCCCGGGGGTTTCGTCGAACACCATATATTTT. Its protein is CASSRVPGVSSNTIYF.

The chain employs TRBV5-4 and TRBJ2-1; 10 nucleotides match TRBD2. The V gene end was trimmed by 0 bases and the J gene end by 7 bases; junction bases not matched to a gene: 4. Germline V gene sequence: CDR1 SGHNT, CDR2 YYREEE (reference sequence). This CDR3 region has 15 residues. The DNA of the CDR3 is TGTGCCAGCAGCTTGGAACTAGCGGGGATGAATGAGCAGTTCTTC. It specifies CASSLELAGMNEQFF.

This clone occurred once. The chain uses TRBV2 and TRBJ2-5, with 8 positions matching TRBD2. Germline CDR1 reads SNHLY; CDR2 reads FYNNEI. CDR3 length equals 15 residues. J gave up 3 bases and V 5 bases, and 8 bases lay outside the gene matches. The CDR3 DNA follows: TGTGCCAGCAGTAAACAAGGACTAGCTAAAGAGACCCAGTACTTC. As protein: CASSKQGLAKETQYF.

This chain joins TRBV29-1 and TRBJ1-2; the match to TRBD1 covers 10 bases. Germline V gene data show CDR1 as SQVTM and CDR2 as ANQGSEA. Unmatched junction bases numbered 8, after V lost 6 bases and J lost 4 bases. The CDR3 runs 14 residues. The CDR3 reads CSVQDRGLSYGYTF. The CDR3 DNA follows: TGCAGCGTCCAAGACAGGGGGCTTAGCTATGGCTACACCTTC.

This rearrangement joins TRBV6-1 to TRBJ1-5; D unclear. The germline V gene encodes CDR1 MNHNS and CDR2 SASEGT. V was trimmed by 4 bases and J by 0 bases, leaving 10 bases between them. This CDR3 spans 15 amino acids. The CDR3 here is CASSGAGISNQPQHF. Written as DNA, the CDR3 is TGTGCCAGCAGTGGGGCAGGAATTAGCAATCAGCCCCAGCATTTT.

This clone has just one count. The rearrangement uses TRBV25-1 and TRBJ2-7; possible D gene TRBD2, 7 bases. Germline V CDR1 and CDR2: MGHDK, SYGVNS. The V end lost 3 bases, the J end lost 6 bases, and 12 bases lay between the germline ends. The CDR3 consists of 13 residues. CDR3 amino acids: CASSDQGGGEQYF. The DNA of the CDR3 is TGTGCCAGCAGTGATCAAGGGGGGGGCGAGCAGTACTTC.

V is TRBV7-9 and J is TRBJ2-3, with 8 bases lining up with TRBD2. Germline V gives CDR1 SEHNR, CDR2 FQNEAQ (reference sequence). CDR3 length equals 17 residues. Trimming at V came to 4 bases and at J to 0 bases, leaving 9 bases not matched to a gene. The CDR3 is CASSSLAGPVSTDTQYF. In nucleotides, the CDR3 is TGTGCCAGCAGCTCCTTAGCGGGGCCTGTAAGCACAGATACGCAGTATTTT.

The chain has TRBV28 and TRBJ1-2; D unresolved. Germline CDR1 reads MDHEN; CDR2 reads SYDVKM. The CDR3 extends over 13 amino acids. V shed 10 bases and J shed 3 bases, with 15 bases lying between them. CDR3 nucleotides: TGTGCCACCCAAAGGGAGAGGTACTATGGCTACACCTTC. Encoded protein: CATQRERYYGYTF.

The chain employs TRBV5-1 and TRBJ1-1, with TRBD1 as a possible D gene (6 bases). The CDR3 is 15 amino acids. Germline loops: CDR1 SGHRS, CDR2 YFSETQ. V was pared by 6 bases and J by 1 base, with 16 bases between. CDR3 in amino acids: CASIDRPEKNTEAFF. In DNA, the CDR3 is TGCGCCAGCATCGACAGGCCCGAAAAGAACACTGAAGCTTTCTTT.

The chain combines TRBV7-2 with TRBJ1-2; 7 bases match TRBD1. The CDR3 extends over 16 amino acids. J was trimmed by 8 bases and V by 5 bases; bases with no gene match: 17. Germline V CDR1 and CDR2: SGHTA, FQGNSA. The CDR3 region is CASSPNWTAGGKGYTF. The CDR3 DNA reads as TGTGCCAGCAGCCCCAATTGGACCGCAGGGGGGAAGGGCTACACCTTC.

CDR3 amino acids: CASSSETNSGGHNEQFF. Written as DNA, the CDR3 is TGTGCCAGCAGCTCTGAGACAAATAGCGGGGGGCACAATGAGCAGTTCTTC. The chain has TRBV7-9 and TRBJ2-1; TRBD2 matches at 10 bases. The CDR3 length is 17 residues. The germline gives CDR1 SEHNR, CDR2 FQNEAQ (reference sequence). The ends lost 4 bases at V and 5 bases at J; junction bases unmatched: 11.

The V call is TRBV2, the J call TRBJ2-7; TRBD1 aligns across 11 bases. This CDR3 is 13 amino acids long. CDR1 SNHLY and CDR2 FYNNEI come from the germline V gene. The V segment lost 10 bases and the J segment 11 bases; nucleotides outside the gene matches: 13. CDR3 sequence reads: CATRDRGARAEYF. CDR3 bases: TGTGCCACCCGGGACAGGGGGGCGAGAGCAGAGTACTTC.

The chain employs TRBV28 and TRBJ2-7; 14 positions match TRBD2. With 4 bases clipped from V and 4 bases from J, the junction kept 21 bases outside the gene matches. This CDR3 contains 21 residues. Germline-derived CDR1 and CDR2 are MDHEN and SYDVKM. As DNA, the CDR3 is TGTGCCAGCAGTTACCCCCTGCCGGGACTAGCGGGAGCCCAAAACCCTTACGAGCAGTACTTC. The encoded protein is CASSYPLPGLAGAQNPYEQYF.

A remark on this clone: At one of its ends the junction is not consistent with the germline gene, which may arise from a read error. This sequence joins TRBV7-7 and TRBJ1-1, with D possibly matching TRBD1 (5 bases). The CDR3 covers 13 residues. Germline values: CDR1 SSHAT, CDR2 FNYEAQ (reference sequence). The DNA of the CDR3 is TGTGCTAGCAGCAAACAGGAGAACACTGAAGCTTTCTTT. The encoded protein is CASSKQENTEAFF. Filled out from reference TRBV7-7 and TRBJ1-1, the complete variable domain reads GAGVSQSPRYKVTKRGQDVTLRCDPISSHATLYWYQQALGQGPEFLTYFNYEAQPDKSGLPSDRFSAERPEGSISTLTIQRTEQRDSAMYRCASSKQENTEAFFGQGTRLTVV.

The V gene is TRBV11-2, the J gene TRBJ1-1, with D tentatively TRBD1 (5 bases). The CDR3 is 12 residues long. Germline values: CDR1 SGHAT, CDR2 FQNNGV. Trimming shortened V by 3 bases and J by 11 bases, and 13 bases separated the two germline ends. The CDR3 reads CASSLNQGSAFF. Here the CDR3 DNA reads TGTGCCAGCAGCTTGAATCAGGGCTCGGCTTTCTTT.

The chain links TRBV11-3 to TRBJ1-1; D gene unclear. CDR3 length equals 14 residues. Germline-derived CDR1 and CDR2 are SGHNT and YENEEA. V dropped 1 base and J dropped 1 base, with 7 bases sitting between them. CDR3 loop: CASSLGGKNTEAFF. The DNA for the CDR3 is TGTGCCAGCAGCTTAGGAGGGAAGAACACTGAAGCTTTCTTT.

The chain joins TRBV5-4 to TRBJ2-1, with 10 nucleotides matching TRBD2. This CDR3 is built from 14 residues. V shed 7 bases and J 0 bases; nucleotides not matched to a gene: 1. The germline V gene encodes CDR1 SGHNT and CDR2 YYREEE (reference sequence). The CDR3 DNA is TGTGCCAGCCAGCGGGAGGGCTCCTACAATGAGCAGTTCTTC. Amino acids: CASQREGSYNEQFF.

The chain has TRBV28 and TRBJ1-1, with D possibly TRBD1 on 5 matching bases. The germline V gene encodes CDR1 MDHEN and CDR2 SYDVKM. This CDR3 has 15 amino acids. The V gene lost 3 bases and the J gene lost 1 base, with 12 bases spanning the gap. The CDR3, as DNA: TGTGCCAGCAGTTTTTCATATAGGGGGAACACTGAAGCTTTCTTT. It codes for CASSFSYRGNTEAFF.

This clone was observed once. This chain uses TRBV19 with TRBJ1-5, with 9 bases identical to TRBD1. The CDR3 has 16 residues. Germline-derived CDR1 and CDR2 are LNHDA and SQIVND (reference sequence). Trimming at V came to 1 base and at J to 5 bases, leaving 6 bases not matched to a gene. CDR3: CASSIVTGGWYQPQHF. The CDR3 DNA reads TGTGCCAGTAGTATAGTGACAGGGGGTTGGTATCAGCCCCAGCATTTT.

The chain couples TRBV11-2 to TRBJ2-7; 7 positions match TRBD1. The CDR3 is 15 residues long. CDR1 SGHAT and CDR2 FQNNGV come from the germline V gene. V was clipped by 3 bases and J by 3 bases; unmatched bases: 8. CDR3 region: CASSFPPGQNYEQYF. The CDR3 coding sequence is TGTGCCAGCAGCTTCCCTCCGGGACAGAACTACGAGCAGTACTTC.

V usage is TRBV4-1 and J usage is TRBJ2-3; D possibly corresponds to TRBD2 (5 bases). This CDR3 spans 16 amino acids. The V end was cut by 1 base, the J end by 2 bases, with 13 bases between. Germline CDR1 MGHRA, CDR2 YSYEKL. The CDR3 is CASSQVLRRTTDTQYF. The DNA for the CDR3 is TGCGCCAGCAGCCAAGTTCTCCGGAGGACCACAGATACGCAGTATTTT.

This chain connects TRBV6-6 to TRBJ2-5; D gene unclear. The CDR3 has 14 amino acids. Trimming removed 2 bases from V and 2 bases from J, with 9 bases in between. Germline V gene lookup returns CDR1 MNHNY and CDR2 SVGAGI (reference sequence). The CDR3 DNA reads as TGTGCCAGCAGTTACGGGCAGAAACAAGAGACCCAGTACTTC. It is translated as CASSYGQKQETQYF.

DNA for the CDR3: TGTGCCAGCAGCTTAGGGTCCGGGAACCCCTACGAGCAGTACTTC. Translating it yields CASSLGSGNPYEQYF. The chain links TRBV11-2 to TRBJ2-7, with a weak D call TRBD2 (5 bases). Trimming removed 1 base from V and 2 bases from J, with 12 bases in between. The CDR3 sequence is 15 residues long. CDR1 and CDR2 (germline): SGHAT, FQNNGV.

Here the CDR3 reads CASSQVLNEKLFF. Written as DNA, the CDR3 is TGTGCCAGTAGCCAGGTCTTGAATGAAAAACTGTTTTTT. This rearrangement joins TRBV19 to TRBJ1-4, with D unresolved. Trimming took 6 bases from V and 5 from J, leaving 10 bases between them. This CDR3 region has 13 residues. In germline, CDR1 is LNHDA, CDR2 SQIVND (reference sequence).